These 2 T cell receptor beta chains were all obtained from the same sample, sequenced in a study of T cell repertoires in cytomegalovirus infection. A single record per CDR3 protein comes from TCRdb applying MiXCR to the reads. The sample contains under 850,000 distinct CDR3 sequences, roughly 35% of which appear only once. Sequencing used PBMCs. Receptors originate from a human donor in good health (CMV status not recorded). Some clones in this sample may be carry-over from other donors' samples.

Of note for this clonotype: Possible read error: a much larger clone is one base away. This chain connects TRBV3-1 to TRBJ1-2; D gene unclear. CDR3 size: 15 residues. CDR1 is LGHDT, CDR2 YNNKEL, per germline (reference sequence). V was clipped by 2 bases and J by 7 bases, with 17 bases between them. The CDR3 reads CASSQKPIPASGYTF. CDR3 bases: TGTGCCAGCAGCCAAAAACCCATCCCCGCCTCTGGCTACACCTTC. The full variable domain, with the rest looked up from reference TRBV3-1 and TRBJ1-2, is DTAVSQTPKYLVTQMGNDKSIKCEQNLGHDTMYWYKQDSKKFLKIMFSYNNKELIINETVPNRFSPKSPDKAHLNLHINSLELGDSAVYFCASSQKPIPASGYTFGSGTRLTVV.

In its sample, this clonotype was seen many times. This chain connects TRBV7-8 to TRBJ1-4; 9 bases line up with TRBD1. Germline V CDR1 and CDR2: SGHVS, FQNEAQ. CDR3 length equals 17 residues. After removal of 5 bases from V and 8 bases from J, the junction contained 15 bases not matched to a gene. The CDR3 DNA reads as TGTGCCAGCAGCGCCCGCCCGGGACAGGGTCGAGGGGAAAAACTGTTTTTT. This sequence encodes CASSARPGQGRGEKLFF.